This T cell receptor (beta chain) was recovered during a study of shared clonotypes between healthy human individuals. The CDR3 has 12 amino acids. Between the trimmed V and J ends, which lost 5 bases and 0 bases, there was a span of 6 bases. From germline, CDR1 is SGHNT and CDR2 YYREEE (reference sequence). Remarks on this clone: The same CDR3 can be traced to other DNA sequences in this sample.

Measured with immunoSEQ multiplex PCR; TCRdb has only the in-frame clones, and not every one. Of millions of clones in the sample, more than 80% were seen once. This TCR derives from a man aged 18 to 35 in good health. This sequence joins TRBV5-4 and TRBJ2-7; tentative D call: TRBD2 (5 bases). The sequenced sample was naive CD4+ T cells sorted from blood. The subset here: CD45RA+ positively selected. The CDR3 region is CASSRDSYEQYF. CDR3 nucleotide sequence: TGTGCCAGCAGTCGGGACTCCTACGAGCAGTACTTC.